This T cell receptor beta chain stems from a study of blood T cell repertoires in COVID-19. Turning to the study itself: The origin of the acute and convalescent COVID-19 samples was the United States, Italy and Spain. In each case, the material was cDNA or gDNA derived from T cells, B-cell-depleted T cells, or PBMCs.

The germline V gene encodes CDR1 MNHEY and CDR2 SVGAGI. This CDR3 is 14 amino acids long. Trimming removed 8 bases from V and 9 bases from J, with 20 bases in between. Methods used by the authors: Amplified reference gene primers provided the basis for estimating nucleated cell counts. Generated by immunoSEQ multiplex PCR, the TCRdb table keeps only in-frame clones and is missing some. The D gene and trimming were derived from the DNA, and the V and J assignments and clone size from that table. Of around 100,000 clones in the sample, around 84% are singletons; the top ten hold 1.5% to 2%. This clone has more than one count but fewer than ten.

The source of this sequence is a woman between 70 and 85 years old with active or convalescent COVID-19. The chain is built from TRBV6-5 and TRBJ1-5; maybe TRBD1 (6 bases). Sequencing input: peripheral blood. CDR3 protein: CASSGAGELRPQHF. Here the CDR3 DNA reads TGTGCCAGCTCCGGGGCAGGGGAGTTGCGGCCCCAGCATTTT.